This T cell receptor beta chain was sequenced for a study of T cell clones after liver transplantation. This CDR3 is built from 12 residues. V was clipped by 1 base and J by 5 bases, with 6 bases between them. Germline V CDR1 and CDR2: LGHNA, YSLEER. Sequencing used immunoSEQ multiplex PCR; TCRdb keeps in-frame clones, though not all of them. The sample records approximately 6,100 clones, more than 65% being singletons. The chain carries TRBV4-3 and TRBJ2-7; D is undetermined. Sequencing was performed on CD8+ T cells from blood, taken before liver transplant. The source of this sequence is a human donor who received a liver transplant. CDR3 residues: CASSQAQNEQYF. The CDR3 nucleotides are TGCGCCAGCAGCCAAGCGCAAAACGAGCAGTACTTC.